This entry lists 3 T cell receptor delta chains sequenced from one sample in a study of gammadelta T cells in human blood. TCRdb re-called the RT-PCR reads with CATT. The sample yields over a thousand delta-chain clones, around 10% seen once. The sequencing sample was made of non-Vgamma9Vdelta2 gamma-delta T cells from cord blood. Receptor source: a newborn.

Comment on this clone: A read error is possible here, since a much larger clone lies one base away. The same CDR3 is also encoded by other DNA sequences in this sample. The chain uses TRDV1 and TRDJ1; unclear D gene. Germline V gene lookup returns CDR1 TSWWSYY and CDR2 QGS. This CDR3 contains 17 residues. CDR3 region: CALGERYKVGYTDKLIF. The CDR3 region has the DNA TGTGCTCTTGGGGAACGTTATAAGGTTGGGTACACTGATAAACTCATCTTT.

As regards this clone: Possible read error: a much larger clone is one base away. V is TRDV1 and J is TRDJ1; D is undetermined. Germline lookup yields CDR1 TSWWSYY and CDR2 QGS. The V end was cut by 5 bases, the J end by 0 bases, with 25 bases between. This CDR3 comprises 19 residues. CDR3 residues: CALGRKGGWIYHYTDKLIF. The CDR3 DNA reads as TGTGCTCTTGGGCGAAAGGGAGGCTGGATCTACCATTACACCGATAAACTCATCTTT.

This clone turned up a few times. The chain couples TRDV1 to TRDJ1; 9 bases are shared with TRDD3. J lost 0 bases, V lost 2 bases, and 22 bases had no gene match. The CDR3 is 22 amino acids. Germline CDR1 TSWWSYY, CDR2 QGS. The CDR3 region has the DNA TGTGCTCTTGGGGAAGGGGTATCTAAAGTCCTGTACTGGGGGACCCACACCGATAAACTCATCTTT. This sequence encodes CALGEGVSKVLYWGTHTDKLIF.